What follows are 21 T cell receptor beta chains derived from one specimen sequenced in a study of sequential checkpoint blockade in melanoma. The table came from immunoSEQ multiplex PCR; TCRdb's copy has only in-frame clones and leaves some out. Of thousands of clones in the sample, about a quarter were seen once. The treatment here: randomized to nivolumab then ipilimumab (arm A) or the reverse (arm B). The sequencing used tumor tissue (inferred from file names), collected from a patient given nivolumab and ipilimumab in sequence. These receptors were taken from a human donor with melanoma.

This clone rates as medium-sized. The chain carries TRBV6-8 and TRBJ1-5; TRBD1 might be the D (5 bases). CDR1 is MNHGY, CDR2 SAAAGT, per germline. The V end lost 6 bases, the J end lost 0 bases, and 18 bases lay between the germline ends. CDR3 length: 17 residues. In DNA, the CDR3 is TGTGCCAGCAGCGTTATGGGGGGGGGATATAGCAATCAGCCCCAGCATTTT. Residues: CASSVMGGGYSNQPQHF.

This chain joins TRBV5-1 and TRBJ2-1, with 12 bases fitting TRBD2. This CDR3 region has 16 residues. Trimming took 4 bases from V and 5 from J; bases not matched to a gene: 7. Germline CDR1 SGHRS, CDR2 YFSETQ. The CDR3 DNA follows: TGCGCCAGCAGCACCGGACTAGCGGGATTGGACAATGAGCAGTTCTTC. It is translated as CASSTGLAGLDNEQFF.

The rearrangement joins TRBV11-3 to TRBJ1-2; D perhaps matches TRBD1 (6 bases). The germline V gene has CDR1 SGHNT and CDR2 YENEEA. The ends were cut back, 5 bases at V and 7 bases at J, with 17 bases in the middle. The CDR3 spans 14 residues. CDR3 nucleotide sequence: TGTGCCAGCAGCGAAAACAGGGTTCGGGGTGGCTACACCTTC. It encodes CASSENRVRGGYTF.

CDR3 loop: CAWSPGKGQTF. CDR3 bases: TGTGCCTGGAGCCCCGGGAAGGGACAGACCTTC. The genes are TRBV30 and TRBJ1-2, with 7 bases lining up with TRBD1. Unmatched junction bases numbered 9, after V lost 3 bases and J lost 14 bases. Germline CDR1 GTSNPN, CDR2 SVGIG (reference sequence). This CDR3 has 11 residues.

This clone has a count of ten or more. The chain has TRBV7-6 and TRBJ1-3, with D hard to call. Germline CDR1 reads SGHVS; CDR2 reads FNYEAQ. The V gene lost 3 bases and the J gene lost 0 bases, with 9 bases spanning the gap. The CDR3 loop spans 15 amino acids. The CDR3 region is CASSLERSSGNTIYF. The CDR3 nucleotides read TGTGCCAGCAGCTTGGAAAGGAGCTCTGGAAACACCATATATTTT.

This clone occurred a few times. This chain links TRBV9 with TRBJ2-1, with D perhaps matching TRBD2 (6 bases). Germline CDR1 and CDR2: SGDLS and YYNGEE. V lost 7 bases and J 7 bases, leaving 15 bases between the germline ends. The CDR3 contains 13 residues. The CDR3 DNA follows: TGTGCCAGCGGGATCAACGCGGGGAATGAGCAGTTCTTC. Protein: CASGINAGNEQFF.

This clone occurred many times. CDR3 region: CASSNTGRAGELFF. DNA of the CDR3: TGTGCCAGCAGCAATACAGGGAGGGCCGGGGAGCTGTTTTTT. The chain uses TRBV11-3 and TRBJ2-2, with TRBD2 as a possible D gene (7 bases). Germline V gene data show CDR1 as SGHNT and CDR2 as YENEEA. This CDR3 spans 14 amino acids. Trimming left V 5 bases short and J 6 bases short, with 13 bases between.

This clone was picked up many times. The chain joins TRBV11-3 to TRBJ1-2; 8 nucleotides line up with TRBD1. The V gene's germline CDR1 is SGHNT and CDR2 YENEEA. The CDR3 is 17 residues long. V gave up 4 bases and J gave up 5 bases; unmatched junction bases: 15. The CDR3 reads CASSSLPLSTGGYGYTF. The CDR3 region has the DNA TGTGCCAGCAGCTCGTTACCCCTATCAACAGGGGGGTATGGCTACACCTTC. The variable domain in full, completed from reference TRBV11-3 and TRBJ1-2, reads EAGVVQSPRYKIIEKKQPVAFWCNPISGHNTLYWYLQNLGQGPELLIRYENEEAVDDSQLPKDRFSAERLKGVDSTLKIQPAELGDSAVYLCASSSLPLSTGGYGYTFGSGTRLTVV.

The table lists this clone with a few counts. The chain is built from TRBV16 and TRBJ1-1; D unclear. Germline V gives CDR1 KGHSY, CDR2 FQNENV. V was pared by 4 bases and J by 6 bases, with 15 bases between. CDR3 length: 14 amino acids. The CDR3 DNA sequence: TGTGCCAGCAGCCCTGTTTGGGCGGGCGCTGAAGCTTTCTTT. It encodes CASSPVWAGAEAFF.

The chain has TRBV11-3 and TRBJ2-5, with unresolved D. The V gene's germline CDR1 is SGHNT and CDR2 YENEEA. V was shortened by 5 bases and J by 1 base, with 11 bases between the two germline ends. CDR3 length: 14 amino acids. The CDR3 here is CASSTRRIQETQYF. The CDR3 DNA reads TGTGCCAGCAGCACCCGACGGATCCAAGAGACCCAGTACTTC. Combining the CDR3 with reference TRBV11-3 and TRBJ2-5 gives the whole variable domain EAGVVQSPRYKIIEKKQPVAFWCNPISGHNTLYWYLQNLGQGPELLIRYENEEAVDDSQLPKDRFSAERLKGVDSTLKIQPAELGDSAVYLCASSTRRIQETQYFGPGTRLLVL.

The chain recombines TRBV28 with TRBJ1-3, with D possibly matching TRBD1 (5 bases). V gave up 1 base and J gave up 1 base, with 17 bases separating them. Per the germline V gene, CDR1 is MDHEN and CDR2 is SYDVKM. The CDR3 covers 18 residues. The CDR3: CASSLSGWGGISGNTIYF. CDR3 nucleotides: TGTGCCAGCAGTTTATCGGGCTGGGGGGGGATTTCTGGAAACACCATATATTTT.

The chain couples TRBV28 to TRBJ2-5; tentatively, D is TRBD2 (5 bases). The V gene lost 10 bases and the J gene lost 3 bases, with 12 bases spanning the gap. CDR3 length: 12 amino acids. Germline CDR1 reads MDHEN; CDR2 reads SYDVKM. CDR3 sequence reads: CATMSGKETQYF. CDR3 in DNA: TGTGCCACCATGTCGGGGAAAGAGACCCAGTACTTC.

The rearrangement joins TRBV6-8 to TRBJ2-7; D not certain. V gave up 0 bases and J gave up 5 bases, with 11 bases separating them. The CDR3 is 14 residues long. Germline assignment: CDR1 MNHGY and CDR2 SAAAGT. The CDR3 coding sequence is TGTGCCAGCAGTTACTCGATTATCGCAAACGAGCAGTACGTC. It translates to CASSYSIIANEQYV.

The chain employs TRBV19 and TRBJ1-1; TRBD1 matches 7 bases. Germline CDR1 is LNHDA and CDR2 is SQIVND (reference sequence). This CDR3 contains 14 residues. V dropped 7 bases and J dropped 4; count of bases not matched to a gene: 9. The DNA of the CDR3 is TGTGCCAGTACCCTCGACAGGGCACGCACTGAAGCTTTCTTT. Translated, it gives CASTLDRARTEAFF.

This clone occurred many times. V gene TRBV11-3 combines with J gene TRBJ2-1, with D uncertain. Germline-derived CDR1 and CDR2 are SGHNT and YENEEA. The CDR3 sequence is 15 residues long. Deletions cut 0 bases from V and 2 bases from J, with 8 bases between. This chain's CDR3 is CASSLEGWPYNEQFF. The CDR3 DNA is TGTGCCAGCAGCTTAGAGGGATGGCCCTACAATGAGCAGTTCTTC.

This clone has a count of ten or more. The chain carries TRBV23-1 and TRBJ1-1; D is unclear. TRBV23-1 is sorted into the ORF group, with uncertain function. Deletions cut 6 bases from V and 1 base from J, with 9 bases between. This CDR3 has 13 amino acids. The CDR3, as DNA: TGCGCCAGCAGCTTCGGATGGAACACTGAAGCTTTCTTT. Translating it yields CASSFGWNTEAFF.

This clone was counted between two and nine times. In nucleotides, the CDR3 is TGCGCCAGCAGGACCTGGGACGGATACACCGGGGAGCTGTTTTTT. It encodes CASRTWDGYTGELFF. This rearrangement joins TRBV10-2 to TRBJ2-2, with D possibly being TRBD1 or TRBD2 (5 bases each). Looked up from germline, CDR1 is WSHSY and CDR2 is SAAADI. The CDR3 has 15 amino acids. The ends were cut back, 6 bases at V and 3 bases at J, with 14 bases in the middle.

This clone was detected once. The chain carries TRBV30 and TRBJ2-2; a weak D match, TRBD1 (6 bases). Germline CDR1 and CDR2: GTSNPN and SVGIG (reference sequence). Trimming stripped 4 bases from V and 5 bases from J, with 17 bases between. The CDR3 is made up of 15 amino acids. CDR3 sequence: CAWNPRLRGTGELFF. The CDR3 bases are TGTGCCTGGAACCCGCGCCTCAGGGGTACCGGGGAGCTGTTTTTT.

V usage is TRBV5-1 and J usage is TRBJ1-5; tentative D call: TRBD1 (6 bases). This CDR3 region has 14 residues. Germline lookup yields CDR1 SGHRS and CDR2 YFSETQ. Between the trimmed V and J ends, which lost 4 bases and 3 bases, there was a span of 11 bases. The CDR3: CASSPGTPNQPQHF. As DNA, the CDR3 is TGCGCCAGCAGCCCGGGGACACCCAATCAGCCCCAGCATTTT.

The chain carries TRBV30 and TRBJ2-3; no clear D. Trimming shortened V by 1 base and J by 6 bases, and 5 bases separated the two germline ends. In germline, CDR1 is GTSNPN, CDR2 SVGIG (reference sequence). The CDR3 has 11 amino acids. In DNA form, the CDR3 reads TGTGCCTGGAGTGGGGCGGATACGCAGTATTTT. Its protein is CAWSGADTQYF.

In this sample, this clone turned up many times. V usage is TRBV16 and J usage is TRBJ2-3; D not certain. This CDR3 is 12 amino acids long. Germline loops: CDR1 KGHSY, CDR2 FQNENV. V was shortened by 4 bases and J by 1 base, with 3 bases between the two germline ends. The CDR3 sequence: CASSLGTDTQYF. CDR3 DNA: TGTGCCAGCAGCCTGGGCACAGATACGCAGTATTTT. Variable domain in full (rest from reference TRBV16 and TRBJ2-3): GEEVAQTPKHLVRGEGQKAKLYCAPIKGHSYVFWYQQVLKNEFKFLISFQNENVFDETGMPKERFSAKCLPNSPCSLEIQATKLEDSAVYFCASSLGTDTQYFGPGTRLTVL.